The clone carrying this T cell receptor (beta chain) was recorded only once. Its antigen is unknown. Extracted RNA was reverse transcribed into cDNA, the sequencing template. Assay used: immunoSEQ multiplex PCR; TCRdb lists only in-frame clones, some missing. The table records tens of thousands of clones, 60% of them present only once. This specimen comes from a study of CD8+ T cells in alopecia areata. Study-wide results and limits: In lesional scalp, particularly from alopecia totalis/universalis, clonality was higher than in normal scalp.

V gave up 5 bases and J gave up 4 bases, with 12 bases separating them. Germline-derived CDR1 and CDR2 are SEHNR and FQNEAQ (reference sequence). CDR3 length: 14 amino acids. The chain combines TRBV7-9 with TRBJ2-1; D might be TRBD1 (6 bases). The specimen was CD8+ T cells sorted from blood, collected at week 0. The sequence was obtained from a human donor with alopecia areata. This CDR3 is CASSPGRGYNEQFF. The CDR3 DNA reads as TGTGCCAGCAGCCCCGGCAGGGGTTACAATGAGCAGTTCTTC. Using reference TRBV7-9 and TRBJ2-1 for the parts outside the CDR3, the full variable domain is DTGVSQNPRHKITKRGQNVTFRCDPISEHNRLYWYRQTLGQGPEFLTYFQNEAQLEKSRLLSDRFSAERPKGSFSTLEIQRTEQGDSAMYLCASSPGRGYNEQFFGPGTRLTVL.